This TCR beta chain was sequenced for a study of metastatic and nonmetastatic thyroid tumors. In the study overall: Repertoires from blood and tumor or nodule tissue of malignant and benign thyroid patients were compared.

V lost 1 base, J lost 4 bases, and 9 bases stayed unmatched. This CDR3 spans 16 amino acids. The V gene's germline CDR1 is MNHNS and CDR2 SASEGT. Not a single patient had been given any form of treatment at any point before undergoing thyroid surgery. Original processing notes: The distant-metastasis classifier for papillary thyroid cancer was built from CDR3 differences across clinicopathological groups. TCRdb re-clonotyped the PCR reads via MiXCR. Clone size and V and J calls follow TCRdb, not the original study. The sample shows around 29,000 clones, 20% to 25% of them seen only once. Findings and limits, study-wide: Malignant thyroid tumors reportedly exceeded benign nodules significantly in TCR beta diversity, with the difference appearing in blood and tumor.

This clone was detected ten times or more. The target antigen is unknown. This sequence joins TRBV6-1 and TRBJ2-5; 7 positions agree with TRBD2. The sequence came from a female donor with papillary thyroid cancer or a benign thyroid nodule (not recorded which). Some clones in this sample may be carry-over from other donors' samples. Sequenced input: blood. The CDR3 sequence: CASSEVFGGGGETQYF. The CDR3 bases are TGTGCCAGCAGTGAAGTATTTGGGGGGGGGGGAGAGACCCAGTACTTC.